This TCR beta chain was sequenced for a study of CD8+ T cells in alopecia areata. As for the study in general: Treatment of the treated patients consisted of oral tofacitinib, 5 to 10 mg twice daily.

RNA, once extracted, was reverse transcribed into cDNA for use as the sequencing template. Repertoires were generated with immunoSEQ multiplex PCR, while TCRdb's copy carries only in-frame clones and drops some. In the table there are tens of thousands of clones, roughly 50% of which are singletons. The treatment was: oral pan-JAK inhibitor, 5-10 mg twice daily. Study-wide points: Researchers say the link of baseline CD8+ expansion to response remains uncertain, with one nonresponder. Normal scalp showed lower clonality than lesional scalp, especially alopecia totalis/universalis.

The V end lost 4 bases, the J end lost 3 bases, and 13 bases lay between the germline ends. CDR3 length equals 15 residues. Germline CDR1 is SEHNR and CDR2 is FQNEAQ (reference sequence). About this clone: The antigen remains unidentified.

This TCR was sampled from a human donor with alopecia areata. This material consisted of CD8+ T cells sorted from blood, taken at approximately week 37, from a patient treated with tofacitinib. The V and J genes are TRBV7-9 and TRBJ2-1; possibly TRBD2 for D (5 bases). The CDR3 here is CASSSTGSNYNEQFF. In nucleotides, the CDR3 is TGTGCCAGCAGCTCGACGGGAAGCAACTACAATGAGCAGTTCTTC.